This T cell receptor beta chain is from a study of T cells in localized non-small cell lung cancer. Germline V lookup: CDR1 SNHLY, CDR2 FYNNEI. The length of the CDR3 is 14 residues. With 8 bases clipped from V and 5 bases from J, the junction kept 6 bases outside the gene matches. Sequencing used immunoSEQ multiplex PCR; TCRdb keeps in-frame clones, though not all of them. The sample contains 35,000 to 50,000 clones, about 85% of which appear only once. This material consisted of PBMCs, taken before any cancer treatment. This clonotype was obtained from a woman aged 35 to 70 with stage II squamous cell lung carcinoma. The V call is TRBV2, the J call TRBJ2-1, with 10 nucleotides matching TRBD2. CDR3 nucleotide sequence: TGTGCCAGCTTCTGGAGCGGGGGGGACAATGAGCAGTTCTTC. It encodes CASFWSGGDNEQFF.